This entry lists 7 T cell receptor beta chains sequenced from one sample in a study of cytomegalovirus exposure and HLA in healthy donors (dated by TCRdb to between 2016 and 2019). The protocol used for the library was the immunoSEQ multiplex PCR assay. A mixture of 60 forward primers for TCR Vbeta segments and 13 reverse primers for TCR Jbeta segments was used in the multiplex PCR. TCRdb provides this immuneACCESS table in a form limited to in-frame rearrangements. Some clones are lacking; in checked studies, under half of them reflect an unresolved V gene, and why the rest are absent is not known. The sample has fewer than 55,000 clones on record, around 58% of them singletons. The ten largest clones take up around 13% of the sample. Sequenced: PBMCs. Source of these receptors: a man aged 55-75 years in good health and CMV-seropositive.

This rearrangement joins TRBV6-1 to TRBJ2-5, with 7 nucleotides matching TRBD1. The germline CDR1 and CDR2 sequences are MNHNS and SASEGT. The CDR3 contains 14 residues. The V segment lost 5 bases and the J segment 5 bases; nucleotides outside the gene matches: 8. The CDR3 sequence is CASSRDRVWETQYF. The CDR3 region has the DNA TGTGCCAGCAGTAGAGACAGGGTGTGGGAGACCCAGTACTTC.

The chain combines TRBV4-1 with TRBJ2-7, with TRBD1 identical over 11 bases. The germline gives CDR1 MGHRA, CDR2 YSYEKL. The trim removed 3 bases at V and 3 bases at J, leaving 13 bases unmatched. The CDR3 has 18 amino acids. The DNA for the CDR3 is TGCGCCAGCAGCCAGCGAGGCCCAGGGACAGGGGGAATCTACGAGCAGTACTTC. It specifies CASSQRGPGTGGIYEQYF.

This clone has just a few counts. The chain combines TRBV4-3 with TRBJ2-6; 7 bases are a match to TRBD1. The CDR3 extends over 16 amino acids. Trimming cost V 5 bases and J 0 bases; bases outside gene matches: 4. CDR1 is LGHNA, CDR2 YSLEER, per germline. CDR3 protein: CASSERQGSGANVLTF. CDR3 sequence (DNA): TGCGCCAGCAGCGAAAGACAGGGCTCTGGGGCCAACGTCCTGACTTTC.

The chain combines TRBV15 with TRBJ2-5; D is undetermined. The CDR3 covers 12 residues. Per germline, CDR1 LNHNV and CDR2 YYDKDF (reference sequence). The ends were cut back, 5 bases at V and 3 bases at J, with 7 bases in the middle. Written as DNA, the CDR3 is TGTGCCACCAGCTGGGCCGAAGAGACCCAGTACTTC. Amino acids: CATSWAEETQYF.

This clone has a single count. This chain uses TRBV29-1 with TRBJ2-7; a weak D match, TRBD2 (6 bases). CDR1 is SQVTM and CDR2 is ANQGSEA in the germline V gene. Trimming left V 4 bases short and J 1 base short, with 11 bases between. There are 13 residues in the CDR3. CDR3 nucleotides: TGCAGCGTTGGGGACTTCCCTTCCTACGAGCAGTACTTC. Encoded protein: CSVGDFPSYEQYF.

In DNA form, the CDR3 reads TGTGCCAGCAGGCGTCAAGAGACCCAGTACTTC. The encoded protein is CASRRQETQYF. The J gene is TRBJ2-5, the V gene TRBV6-5; D call uncertain. CDR3 length: 11 residues. The V end was cut by 6 bases, the J end by 2 bases, with 4 bases between. Germline lookup yields CDR1 MNHEY and CDR2 SVGAGI.

The chain couples TRBV10-2 to TRBJ2-5; TRBD2 might be the D (6 bases). CDR1 and CDR2 from the germline V gene are WSHSY and SAAADI. The V end lost 2 bases, the J end lost 3 bases, and 13 bases lay between the germline ends. The CDR3 covers 15 residues. The CDR3 DNA follows: TGCGCCAGCAGTGAGCTCAGCGGGCAAAAAGAGACCCAGTACTTC. Encoded protein: CASSELSGQKETQYF.